This entry lists 16 T cell receptor beta chains sequenced from one sample in a study of blood T cell repertoires in COVID-19. Sequenced by immunoSEQ multiplex PCR; TCRdb stores in-frame clones only, minus some. The table has under 150,000 clones, around 73% seen once; the top ten hold more than 8.5%. The sequencing input was peripheral blood. The source is a woman between 50 and 59 years old with active or convalescent COVID-19.

The rearrangement uses TRBV7-3 and TRBJ2-3; 8 bases are shared with TRBD1. Germline CDR1 reads SGHTA; CDR2 reads FQGTGA. The CDR3 length is 14 residues. Trimming cost V 5 bases and J 1 base; bases outside gene matches: 2. The CDR3 nucleotides read TGTGCCAGCAGCCAGACAGGGGGCACAGATACGCAGTATTTT. Translated, it gives CASSQTGGTDTQYF.

The chain uses TRBV11-3 and TRBJ2-7, with TRBD1 identical over 8 bases. V gave up 5 bases and J gave up 5 bases; unmatched junction bases: 8. In germline, CDR1 is SGHNT, CDR2 YENEEA. This CDR3 contains 14 residues. DNA of the CDR3: TGTGCCAGCAGCCCCGTCTCAGGGGGCGACGAGCAGTACTTC. Translating gives CASSPVSGGDEQYF.

The chain couples TRBV6-5 to TRBJ1-5; D is uncertain. With 4 bases removed from V and 9 bases from J, the gap between germline ends came to 13 bases. This CDR3 spans 13 amino acids. Germline CDR1 and CDR2: MNHEY and SVGAGI. The chain's CDR3 is CASSFSGSVPQHF. CDR3 in DNA: TGTGCCAGCAGTTTTTCGGGATCTGTGCCCCAGCATTTT.

This chain connects TRBV19 to TRBJ2-1, with 10 bases that match TRBD2. The CDR3 totals 15 residues. Germline V gene lookup returns CDR1 LNHDA and CDR2 SQIVND (reference sequence). V was pared by 3 bases and J by 4 bases, with 3 bases of the junction left unmatched. The CDR3 region is CASSIPSGGYNEQFF. CDR3 bases: TGTGCCAGTAGTATCCCTAGCGGGGGTTACAATGAGCAGTTCTTC.

The V gene is TRBV7-6, the J gene TRBJ2-7; D may be TRBD2 (5 bases). The V end lost 4 bases, the J end lost 4 bases, and 11 bases lay between the germline ends. This CDR3 region has 13 residues. CDR1 is SGHVS, CDR2 FNYEAQ, per germline. DNA for the CDR3: TGTGCCAGCAGCTACCGACGGGATTACGAGCAGTACTTC. This encodes CASSYRRDYEQYF.

In this sample, this clone turned up once. V gene TRBV6-2 or TRBV6-3 combines with J gene TRBJ2-7; 15 nucleotides line up with TRBD2. V lost 5 bases and J lost 1; bases outside the gene matches: 3. The germline gives CDR1 MNHEY, CDR2 SVGEGT. The CDR3 is made up of 16 amino acids. CDR3 bases: TGTGCCAGCAGTCCGGGACTAGCGGGAGGATCCTACGAGCAGTACTTC. This sequence encodes CASSPGLAGGSYEQYF.

The V and J genes are TRBV5-1 and TRBJ2-2; 9 positions match TRBD1. Germline trimming cut 2 bases from V and 7 bases from J; bases unmatched to any gene: 9. The germline CDR1 and CDR2 sequences are SGHRS and YFSETQ. CDR3 size: 16 residues. In DNA form, the CDR3 reads TGCGCCAGCAGCTTCGACCTACAGGGGGCCAACGGGGAGCTGTTTTTT. Translated: CASSFDLQGANGELFF. Full variable domain (outside the CDR3, taken from reference TRBV5-1 and TRBJ2-2): KAGVTQTPRYLIKTRGQQVTLSCSPISGHRSVSWYQQTPGQGLQFLFEYFSETQRNKGNFPGRFSGRQFSNSRSEMNVSTLELGDSALYLCASSFDLQGANGELFFGEGSRLTVL.

DNA for the CDR3: TGCAGTGCTAGTCCGCCTCAGGGAGGGGCCCTCCAAGAGACCCAGTACTTC. It translates to CSASPPQGGALQETQYF. The V and J genes are TRBV20-1 and TRBJ2-5, with TRBD2 matching over 7 bases. Looked up from germline, CDR1 is DFQATT and CDR2 is SNEGSKA (reference sequence). The CDR3 contains 17 residues. V dropped 3 bases and J dropped 1; count of bases not matched to a gene: 14.

This rearrangement joins TRBV24-1 to TRBJ1-5; TRBD1 matches at 9 bases. Germline CDR1 reads KGHDR; CDR2 reads SFDVKD. The V gene end was trimmed by 5 bases and the J gene end by 6 bases; junction bases not matched to a gene: 7. CDR3 length: 15 amino acids. Here the CDR3 reads CATSAGTGPGQPQHF. The DNA of the CDR3 is TGTGCCACCAGTGCGGGGACAGGGCCCGGTCAGCCCCAGCATTTT.

This rearrangement joins TRBV7-2 to TRBJ1-6; possible D gene TRBD1, 6 bases. Trimming stripped 1 base from V and 6 bases from J, with 13 bases between. The CDR3 contains 16 residues. Germline V gene lookup returns CDR1 SGHTA and CDR2 FQGNSA. CDR3 bases: TGTGCCAGCAGCTTAGATCTGGGGGCCCCTAATTCACCCCTCCACTTT. The encoded protein is CASSLDLGAPNSPLHF. Full variable domain (remainder filled in from reference TRBV7-2 and TRBJ1-6): GAGVSQSPSNKVTEKGKDVELRCDPISGHTALYWYRQSLGQGLEFLIYFQGNSAPDKSGLPSDRFSAERTGGSVSTLTIQRTQQEDSAVYLCASSLDLGAPNSPLHFGNGTRLTVT.

This clone was counted once. The chain has TRBV4-3 and TRBJ1-2; 7 nucleotides match TRBD1. This CDR3 is built from 15 residues. The germline CDR1 and CDR2 sequences are LGHNA and YSLEER. The V and J ends lost 3 bases and 0 bases, in that order; junction bases with no gene match: 4. CDR3 amino acids: CASSQRDRSNYGYTF. The CDR3 nucleotides are TGCGCCAGCAGCCAGAGGGACAGATCTAACTATGGCTACACCTTC.

The V and J genes are TRBV18 and TRBJ2-1; D call uncertain. V was trimmed by 5 bases and J by 3 bases, leaving 14 bases between them. Germline V lookup: CDR1 KGHSH, CDR2 LQKENI. This CDR3 is 15 amino acids long. The CDR3 DNA reads TGTGCCAGCTCATCAGGCCCTTTAAACTACAATGAGCAGTTCTTC. It translates to CASSSGPLNYNEQFF.

The chain recombines TRBV5-4 with TRBJ2-2; 10 bases line up with TRBD2. Trimming at V came to 2 bases and at J to 6 bases, leaving 4 bases not matched to a gene. In germline, CDR1 is SGHNT, CDR2 YYREEE (reference sequence). The CDR3 is 15 residues long. CDR3 sequence reads: CASSLAGGQAGELFF. CDR3 DNA sequence: TGTGCCAGCAGCTTAGCGGGGGGGCAAGCCGGGGAGCTGTTTTTT.

This rearrangement joins TRBV9 to TRBJ2-2; 9 nucleotides align to TRBD2. V lost 0 bases, J lost 6 bases, and 12 bases stayed unmatched. CDR1 and CDR2 (germline): SGDLS, YYNGEE. The CDR3 totals 18 residues. This CDR3 reads CASSVVPLRAGGPGELFF. CDR3 sequence (DNA): TGTGCCAGCAGCGTAGTCCCCCTCCGGGCGGGGGGGCCCGGGGAGCTGTTTTTT.

The chain has TRBV5-4 and TRBJ2-7; 10 nucleotides match TRBD1. CDR1 is SGHNT and CDR2 is YYREEE in the germline V gene (reference sequence). The junction had 4 bases not matched to a gene; V was cut back by 4 bases and J by 6 bases. The CDR3 loop spans 13 amino acids. The CDR3 spells CASSTDRGSEQYF. The CDR3 DNA reads TGTGCCAGCAGCACGGACAGGGGGAGCGAGCAGTACTTC.

The chain uses TRBV18 and TRBJ1-1; D gene unclear. Germline CDR1 and CDR2: KGHSH and LQKENI. Trimming cost V 3 bases and J 0 bases, with 11 bases left between them. The CDR3 totals 15 residues. The CDR3 region is CASSPDQVMNTEAFF. The CDR3 DNA is TGTGCCAGCTCACCGGATCAGGTCATGAACACTGAAGCTTTCTTT.